What follows describes a single T cell receptor (beta chain). This entry comes from a study of control samples from healthy donors and cancer patients. Sequenced by immunoSEQ multiplex PCR; TCRdb stores in-frame clones only, minus some. The repertoire includes about 55,000 clones, 88% of them detected once, and about 3.8% sits in the top ten. Germline V gene lookup returns CDR1 SEHNR and CDR2 FQNEAQ (reference sequence). The CDR3 consists of 18 residues. The trim removed 1 base at V and 0 bases at J, leaving 6 bases unmatched. The chain links TRBV7-9 to TRBJ2-3; TRBD2 matches 11 bases. This sequence originates from a man between 45 and 60 years old in good health. The sample consisted of blood. The CDR3 is CASSLGRTSGLSTDTQYF. CDR3 in DNA: TGTGCCAGCAGCTTAGGGAGGACTAGCGGGCTCAGCACAGATACGCAGTATTTT.